The 16 T cell receptor beta chains below were found in one sample sequenced in a study of blood T cells in healthy people across ages. With a J-beta primer mix and a sample-barcoded 5' primer, a second PCR ran roughly 6 to 12 cycles. Via MiXCR, TCRdb re-called the 5' RACE reads, giving one row per CDR3 protein. The repertoire has 1.5 million to 2 million distinct CDR3 sequences, 49% of them found once; the top ten carry around 2.1%. The sample was blood. The receptors were gathered from a middle-aged woman in good health.

The rearrangement links TRBV14 to TRBJ1-3; D gene uncertain. Germline lookup yields CDR1 SGHDN and CDR2 FVKESK. Trimming cost V 1 base and J 6 bases, with 1 base left between them. The length of the CDR3 is 11 residues. CDR3 residues: CASSQANTIYF. In DNA form, the CDR3 reads TGTGCCAGCAGCCAAGCAAACACCATATATTTT.

The rearrangement uses TRBV7-9 and TRBJ1-2, with TRBD1 as a possible D gene (5 bases). There are 13 residues in the CDR3. Trimming pared 2 bases from V and 7 bases from J, leaving 11 bases between. The germline V gene has CDR1 SEHNR and CDR2 FQNEAQ (reference sequence). The CDR3 is CASSLPTAAGYTF. CDR3 coding DNA: TGTGCCAGCAGCTTACCGACAGCGGCTGGCTACACCTTC.

V gene TRBV14 combines with J gene TRBJ1-2, with 11 bases that match TRBD1. The CDR3 sequence is 16 residues long. Germline V gene sequence: CDR1 SGHDN, CDR2 FVKESK. Trimming cost V 2 bases and J 3 bases; bases outside gene matches: 5. CDR3 residues: CASSQSPGQGDYGYTF. CDR3 nucleotide sequence: TGTGCCAGCAGCCAAAGTCCGGGACAGGGGGACTATGGCTACACCTTC.

A word on this clonotype: Since a much larger clone is just one base distant, this may be a read error. V gene TRBV4-2 combines with J gene TRBJ1-2; 7 nucleotides align to TRBD1. CDR3 length equals 15 residues. Trimming cost V 0 bases and J 7 bases; bases outside gene matches: 8. The germline V gene has CDR1 LGHNA and CDR2 YNFKEQ. The CDR3 here is CASSQERTGAPGYTF. The CDR3 region has the DNA TGTGCCAGCAGCCAAGAAAGGACAGGAGCCCCTGGCTACACCTTC.

The chain employs TRBV20-1 and TRBJ2-5; tentatively, D is TRBD1 (6 bases). The DNA matches TRBJ2-7 better at its end, which makes the J call doubtful. CDR3 length: 15 amino acids. The germline CDR1 and CDR2 sequences are DFQATT and SNEGSKA (reference sequence). CDR3 nucleotides: TGCAGTGCTAGAGATGTTGGGACAAAACCCTACGAGCAGTACTTC. Translating it yields CSARDVGTKPYEQYF.

V usage is TRBV3-1 and J usage is TRBJ2-7; D remains unclear. V lost 8 bases and J 1 base, leaving 12 bases between the germline ends. From germline, CDR1 is LGHDT and CDR2 YNNKEL (reference sequence). This CDR3 contains 13 residues. Here the CDR3 DNA reads TGTGCCAGCCGGGCGAGGAATTCCTACGAGCAGTACTTC. Amino acids: CASRARNSYEQYF.

This chain joins TRBV7-2 and TRBJ2-7; D gene ambiguous. Germline V gene sequence: CDR1 SGHTA, CDR2 FQGNSA. Trimming stripped 5 bases from V and 7 bases from J, with 12 bases between. There are 12 residues in the CDR3. CDR3 loop: CASSINYGEQYF. CDR3 DNA: TGTGCCAGCAGCATCAATTATGGGGAGCAGTACTTC.

The V gene is TRBV4-3, the J gene TRBJ1-1; D possibly corresponds to TRBD1 (6 bases). The CDR3 is 14 amino acids. Deletions cut 0 bases from V and 5 bases from J, with 10 bases between. Germline V gene data show CDR1 as LGHNA and CDR2 as YSLEER. For the CDR3, the DNA is TGCGCCAGCAGCCAAGATGCGCAGGGGACTGAAGCTTTCTTT. Protein product: CASSQDAQGTEAFF.

The CDR3 loop reads CASSPLAGRWTEAFF. The CDR3 DNA sequence: TGTGCCAGCTCACCACTAGCAGGGAGATGGACTGAAGCTTTCTTT. The rearrangement uses TRBV18 and TRBJ1-1; maybe TRBD1 (5 bases). CDR3 length equals 15 residues. V shed 1 base and J shed 5 bases, with 14 bases lying between them. The germline gives CDR1 KGHSH, CDR2 LQKENI.

This clonotype was picked up a small number of times. The V and J genes are TRBV12-3 or TRBV12-4 and TRBJ1-6; TRBD1 might be the D (5 bases). V lost 2 bases and J lost 6, with 14 bases in between. The CDR3 spans 16 residues. The CDR3 DNA sequence: TGTGCCAGCAGTTTAAGGCGACAGAGGGTTAATTCACCCCTCCACTTT. Translated, it gives CASSLRRQRVNSPLHF.

V gene TRBV7-9 combines with J gene TRBJ2-1; possible D gene TRBD1, 6 bases. The V gene lost 1 base and the J gene lost 7 bases, with 17 bases spanning the gap. The germline V gene has CDR1 SEHNR and CDR2 FQNEAQ (reference sequence). This CDR3 contains 16 residues. This CDR3 reads CASSLVAVGAGNEQFF. CDR3 bases: TGTGCCAGCAGCTTAGTGGCCGTGGGGGCGGGTAATGAGCAGTTCTTC.

This clonotype has ten or more counts. This chain uses TRBV6-6 with TRBJ2-1, with D perhaps being TRBD1 or TRBD2 (5 bases each). Looked up from germline, CDR1 is MNHNY and CDR2 is SVGAGI (reference sequence). The ends were cut back, 7 bases at V and 0 bases at J, with 7 bases in the middle. The CDR3 contains 13 residues. The CDR3 loop is CASKGSSYNEQFF. Written as DNA, the CDR3 is TGTGCCAGCAAGGGGAGCTCCTACAATGAGCAGTTCTTC.

The table lists this clonotype with a few counts. At one end the junction does not follow the germline gene, possibly because of a read error. The chain uses TRBV7-2 and TRBJ2-7, with no clear D. The CDR3 has 12 residues. Germline CDR1 reads SGHTA; CDR2 reads FQGNSA. CDR3 nucleotide sequence: TGTGCCGGCAGCCTGAGCTCCTACGAGCAGTACTTC. It codes for CAGSLSSYEQYF.

V usage is TRBV10-3 and J usage is TRBJ2-5; the match to TRBD2 covers 12 bases. Germline V gene data show CDR1 as ENHRY and CDR2 as SYGVKD. Losses at the gene ends were 2 bases for V and 4 bases for J; bases not matched to a gene: 8. The CDR3 runs to 17 residues. CDR3 sequence (DNA): TGTGCCATCAGTGAGGAGGCTAGCGGGGGGGCCTTAGAGACCCAGTACTTC. As protein: CAISEEASGGALETQYF.

V usage is TRBV27 and J usage is TRBJ2-5; TRBD2 might be the D (6 bases). The V and J ends lost 6 bases and 3 bases respectively, with 14 bases between them. The germline V gene encodes CDR1 MNHEY and CDR2 SMNVEV (reference sequence). CDR3 length equals 14 residues. Here the CDR3 reads CASSPGTDKETQYF. The CDR3, as DNA: TGTGCCAGCAGCCCCGGGACTGACAAAGAGACCCAGTACTTC.

A few counts support this clonotype. The chain joins TRBV6-5 to TRBJ2-1; a possible D gene is TRBD2 (5 bases). This CDR3 has 15 amino acids. Per germline, CDR1 MNHEY and CDR2 SVGAGI. V was cut by 2 bases and J by 7 bases, with 15 bases left in between. The CDR3 DNA reads as TGTGCCAGCAGTTACGTTAGCCTAGCCTTGAATGAGCAGTTCTTC. This gives the protein CASSYVSLALNEQFF.